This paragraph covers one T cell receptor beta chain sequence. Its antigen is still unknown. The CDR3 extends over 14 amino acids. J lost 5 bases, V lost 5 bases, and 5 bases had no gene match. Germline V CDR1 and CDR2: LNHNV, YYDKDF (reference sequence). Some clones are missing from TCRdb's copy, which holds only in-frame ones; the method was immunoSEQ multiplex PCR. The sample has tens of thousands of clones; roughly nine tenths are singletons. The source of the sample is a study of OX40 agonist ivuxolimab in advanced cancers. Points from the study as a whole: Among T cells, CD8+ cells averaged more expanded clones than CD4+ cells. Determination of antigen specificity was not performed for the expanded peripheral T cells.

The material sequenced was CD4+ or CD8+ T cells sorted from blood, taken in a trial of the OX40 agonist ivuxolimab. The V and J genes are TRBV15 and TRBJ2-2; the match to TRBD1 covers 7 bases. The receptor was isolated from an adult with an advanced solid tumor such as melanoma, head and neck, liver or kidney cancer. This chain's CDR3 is CATSGKTGTGELFF. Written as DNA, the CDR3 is TGTGCCACCAGCGGAAAGACAGGGACCGGGGAGCTGTTTTTT.